Listed here are 7 T cell receptor beta chains from one sample, sequenced in a study of blood T cell repertoires in COVID-19. The method was immunoSEQ multiplex PCR; TCRdb's version includes in-frame clones alone and lacks a portion of them. The top ten clones hold less than 6.5% of a sample with roughly 87,000 clones, nearly 90% of them seen once. The sequenced sample consisted of peripheral blood. These receptors all stem from a woman aged 80 or over with active COVID-19.

In regard to this clone: The junction and the germline gene differ at one end; a read error may be behind it. The V call is TRBV5-1, the J call TRBJ1-3, with D tentatively TRBD1 (6 bases). Germline V gives CDR1 SGHRS, CDR2 YFSETQ. There are 16 residues in the CDR3. The CDR3 nucleotides read TGCGCCAGCAGCTTGGCCGGGACAAGCTCTAGAAACACCATATATTTT. Its translation is CASSLAGTSSRNTIYF.

CDR3 amino acids: CSVSTGTGELFF. The CDR3 DNA is TGCAGCGTTTCGACGGGTACCGGGGAGCTGTTTTTT. The chain combines TRBV29-1 with TRBJ2-2; no definite D call. The germline gives CDR1 SQVTM, CDR2 ANQGSEA. The CDR3 has 12 amino acids. V lost 5 bases and J 5 bases, leaving 9 bases between the germline ends.

V and J are TRBV2 and TRBJ1-5; possibly TRBD1 for D (6 bases). Trimming cost V 9 bases and J 0 bases, with 12 bases left between them. This CDR3 comprises 14 residues. Per the germline V gene, CDR1 is SNHLY and CDR2 is FYNNEI. The CDR3 spells CARSSGDSNQPQHF. The DNA of the CDR3 is TGTGCCAGATCTTCAGGGGATAGCAATCAGCCCCAGCATTTT.

J is TRBJ2-1 and V is TRBV28, with TRBD2 matching 9 bases. CDR3 length: 17 amino acids. Germline V gene data show CDR1 as MDHEN and CDR2 as SYDVKM. J gave up 12 bases and V 7 bases, and 22 bases lay outside the gene matches. The CDR3: CASTSKAAGGFYGGQFF. The CDR3 DNA reads as TGTGCCAGCACTTCGAAGGCAGCGGGAGGATTTTACGGGGGGCAGTTCTTC.

The chain joins TRBV7-2 to TRBJ2-7; 13 bases agree with TRBD2. With V trimmed by 1 base and J by 6 bases, 6 bases remained unmatched. This CDR3 has 16 amino acids. Germline values: CDR1 SGHTA, CDR2 FQGNSA. Here the CDR3 DNA reads TGTGCCAGCAGCTTAGATGGGACTAGCGGGATGGGCGAGCAGTACTTC. Its translation is CASSLDGTSGMGEQYF.

The gene calls are TRBV6-2 or TRBV6-3 and TRBJ1-1; 7 bases are a match to TRBD1. This CDR3 comprises 13 residues. Per germline, CDR1 MNHEY and CDR2 SVGEGT. J was trimmed by 12 bases and V by 6 bases; bases with no gene match: 13. Written as DNA, the CDR3 is TGTGCCAGCAGCTATCGGGACAGAATGAAAACTTTCTTT. Protein product: CASSYRDRMKTFF.

The rearrangement links TRBV7-8 to TRBJ2-7; a possible D gene is TRBD2 (7 bases). Trimming shortened V by 5 bases and J by 2 bases, and 13 bases separated the two germline ends. CDR3 length equals 14 residues. CDR1 is SGHVS and CDR2 is FQNEAQ in the germline V gene. DNA for the CDR3: TGTGCCAGCAGCCCGACGGGGGGCCCCTACGAGCAGTACTTC. Protein sequence: CASSPTGGPYEQYF.